A selection of T cell receptor beta chains follows, all from one sample in a study of shared clonotypes between healthy human individuals. TCRdb keeps only in-frame clones here, not all; method: immunoSEQ multiplex PCR. The sample contains approximately 470,000 clones, about 85% of which appear only once. Sequences were obtained from PBMCs. The receptors were gathered from a woman aged 35 to 49 in good health. Some clones in this sample may be carry-over from other donors' samples. Each CDR3 is given with its conserved first and last residue. D genes are given only for firm matches. Expanded clones get a size class; other rows say once, few or many, or leave the size out.

d_gene	abundance	v_gene	j_gene	CDR3aa	CDR3nt
-	-	TRBV18	TRBJ2-5	CASSPGREQSETQYF	TGTGCCAGCTCACCAGGGCGGGAACAAAGTGAGACCCAGTACTTC
-	few	TRBV7-2	TRBJ1-5	CASSLALAGDQPQHF	TGTGCCAGCAGCTTAGCCCTCGCGGGAGATCAGCCCCAGCATTTT
TRBD1	-	TRBV19	TRBJ1-1	CASNHGTGGGDTEAFF	TGTGCCAGTAATCACGGGACAGGGGGTGGGGACACTGAAGCTTTCTTT
-	-	TRBV27	TRBJ2-7	CASSRRTGLGGSVYEQYF	TGTGCCAGCAGTCGACGGACAGGTCTGGGCGGGAGTGTCTACGAGCAGTACTTC
TRBD1	-	TRBV27	TRBJ2-7	CASRTGGTYEQYF	TGTGCCAGCAGAACAGGGGGGACCTACGAGCAGTACTTC
-	-	TRBV2	TRBJ1-1	CASSGAQGNTEAFF	TGTGCCAGCAGTGGAGCACAGGGGAACACTGAAGCTTTCTTT
TRBD1	-	TRBV15	TRBJ2-7	CATSTPGTAPYEQYF	TGTGCCACCAGCACCCCCGGGACAGCACCCTACGAGCAGTACTTC
TRBD2	-	TRBV29-1	TRBJ2-3	CSVAGLAGFTDTQYF	TGCAGCGTTGCGGGACTAGCGGGTTTCACAGATACGCAGTATTTT
-	-	TRBV5-4	TRBJ1-3	CASRSGNTIYF	TGTGCCAGCCGTTCTGGAAACACCATATATTTT
TRBD1	many	TRBV19	TRBJ2-1	CASSPDRGRSYNEQFF	TGTGCCAGTAGTCCGGACAGGGGGAGGTCCTACAATGAGCAGTTCTTC